This T cell receptor (beta chain) stems from a study of Graves' ophthalmopathy and Graves' hyperthyroidism (dated by TCRdb to 2016 to 2018). Study-wide context: Peripheral blood was collected at initial diagnosis, prior to any treatment. TCR beta repertoire signatures were used to distinguish Graves' ophthalmopathy from Graves' hyperthyroidism and to predict progression to ophthalmopathy. In total, 135 blood samples were TCR-sequenced: some 40 ophthalmopathy, roughly 80 hyperthyroidism and 17 hyperthyroidism-to-ophthalmopathy patients. To explore V-J signatures that separate ophthalmopathy from hyperthyroidism, a discovery set of about 96 patients was enrolled, consisting of 43 with ophthalmopathy and some 59 with stable hyperthyroidism. For independent validation, a separate cohort was made up of fewer than 20 hyperthyroidism patients plus 17 patients who later progressed from hyperthyroidism to ophthalmopathy. In five or six hyperthyroidism patients, the T-cell repertoire of thyroid tissue was compared with the T-cell repertoire of blood. Following sample collection, hyperthyroidism patients were given methimazole at a starting dose of 30 mg daily, and ophthalmopathy patients were given high-dose intravenous methylprednisolone. For training and testing, the 80 to 100 patients in the discovery cohort were randomly divided in a 7:3 ratio.

The CDR3 runs 16 amino acids, cysteine and phenylalanine included. Only CDR3 DNA remains: 48 bases, in frame from the first base. As encoded in the germline V gene, CDR1 is KGHSH while CDR2 is LQKENI. V is shortened by 2 bases, J by 4 bases, and the region joining them spans 17 bases. Hyperthyroidism was considered stable if no progression to ophthalmopathy occurred within 18 months of follow-up. Hyperthyroidism patients were newly diagnosed, with disease duration under 2 months, and aged 18 to 65 years. Patients were excluded if they had other autoimmune diseases, uncontrolled infections, pregnancy or lactation. Diagnosis relied on clinical symptoms, serum thyroxine, TRAb, thyroid ultrasound and orbital computed tomography. Using Ficoll-Paque density gradient centrifugation, PBMCs were isolated from about 9.4 ml of fresh peripheral blood. Trizol reagent was used to extract the total RNA, and its quality was then checked on an Agilent 2100 Bioanalyzer.

TCR beta CDR3 regions were amplified from RNA transcripts for repertoire sequencing. A first-round RT-PCR used HTBI primers with the Qiagen OneStep RT-PCR kit, followed by a second-round multiplex PCR, size selection and purification. Libraries were sequenced paired-end with 100 bp reads on an Illumina HiSeq2000. The study's processing was this. SOAPnuke was used to process the reads, throwing out any read that had adapters, had uncalled bases, had a mean Phred below 15, or lacked an exact constant-primer or identifier match. High-quality paired reads were merged with COPE v1.2.5. Unique nucleotide sequences were defined as clonotypes and aligned to IMGT TRB V, D and J references using MiTCR v1.1. The analysis was limited to V-J combinations with a frequency above 0.0001, which together covered 98% to 99.2% of repertoires. A TCR clonal expansion and chaos score per V-J combination was defined as the ratio of F50 clonal expansion to chaos observed in the TCRdist matrix. Welch's t-statistics and random forest were used to reduce the features to roughly 14 V-J combinations, which were then used as input to a naive Bayes classifier. The similarity between thyroid and blood repertoires was quantified using the Morisita-Horn index. The public sequencing data were trimmed at Q25 with fastp and processed into clonotypes with MiXCR by TCRdb, which kept only in-frame beta chains. Rows are combined by CDR3 protein, so each entry shows the most common genes and DNA. The authors' filters were not applied to this entry. A total of just over 400,000 distinct CDR3 sequences appear in this sample, about 21% of them only once. Around 3.2% of the sample rests with the top ten.

For this clonotype: Its specific antigen is unknown. Base qualities are not recorded, but no much larger clone differs from it by a single base.

The paper as a whole reports these results and caveats: The 13-signature model separated ophthalmopathy from stable hyperthyroidism with over 85% sensitivity and around 81% specificity in cross-validation, and 80%/75% in the test set. In validation, the model predicted ophthalmopathy progression with about 71% sensitivity and roughly 72% specificity; roughly 12 predicted patients were CT-confirmed with GO in a median of approximately 6.5 months. Most expanded thyroid clonotypes with a frequency above 0.001 also appeared in blood, which suggests that blood repertoires may reflect the immune response in the thyroid. Sample size was not statistically predetermined, and group allocation was not concealed from the investigators.

Source material: peripheral blood. The origin of this receptor is a woman under 30 with stable Graves' hyperthyroidism. Donor details come from another sample of the same person, matched by shared clones. Recombination connected TRBV18 to TRBJ1-1, with TRBD1 as a weak D call on 5 bases. The nucleotides are TGTGCCAGCTCACCAATCTCCGGGGGTGGGGGCACTGAAGCTTTCTTT. Translated, this gives CASSPISGGGGTEAFF.